A single sample gave rise to the 19 T cell receptor beta chains below, sequenced in a study of cytomegalovirus exposure and HLA in healthy donors. The PCR contained 60 Vbeta and 13 Jbeta primers. Profiling relied on immunoSEQ multiplex PCR, and the TCRdb table lists in-frame clones only, not all of them. The sample has under 200,000 clones; roughly 83% are singletons. The sequenced material came from PBMCs. Source of these receptors: a man aged 30 to 39 in good health and CMV-seronegative.

The chain carries TRBV13 and TRBJ2-1, with 7 bases fitting TRBD2. The CDR3 has 16 amino acids. With 2 bases clipped from V and 7 bases from J, the junction kept 11 bases outside the gene matches. Germline V gives CDR1 PRHDT, CDR2 FYEKMQ (reference sequence). Here the CDR3 reads CASSLIPGLRMNEQFF. In DNA form, the CDR3 reads TGTGCCAGCAGCTTAATCCCGGGACTAAGGATGAATGAGCAGTTCTTC. The full variable domain, with the rest looked up from reference TRBV13 and TRBJ2-1, is AAGVIQSPRHLIKEKRETATLKCYPIPRHDTVYWYQQGPGQDPQFLISFYEKMQSDKGSIPDRFSAQQFSDYHSELNMSSLELGDSALYFCASSLIPGLRMNEQFFGPGTRLTVL.

V gene TRBV28 combines with J gene TRBJ2-5; 8 nucleotides align to TRBD1. The J call is uncertain, as TRBJ2-7 better fits the DNA end. This CDR3 is 17 amino acids long. Germline CDR1 MDHEN, CDR2 SYDVKM. The CDR3 sequence is CASSLYGQGARSYEQYF. The CDR3 bases are TGTGCCAGCAGTTTATACGGCCAGGGGGCAAGGTCCTACGAGCAGTACTTC.

V gene TRBV7-9 combines with J gene TRBJ1-2, with 7 bases aligning to TRBD1. Germline lookup yields CDR1 SEHNR and CDR2 FQNEAQ (reference sequence). The V and J ends lost 5 bases and 9 bases, in that order; junction bases with no gene match: 12. The CDR3 spans 14 residues. DNA of the CDR3: TGTGCCAGCAGCGTAGGGACAGTGGATTATAGCTACACCTTC. It specifies CASSVGTVDYSYTF.

This clone was counted a single time. This chain connects TRBV2 to TRBJ2-7; D possibly corresponds to TRBD2 (6 bases). CDR1 and CDR2 (germline): SNHLY, FYNNEI. The V end was cut by 6 bases, the J end by 9 bases, with 18 bases between. This CDR3 has 13 amino acids. This CDR3 is CASRGDSPWGQYF. As DNA, the CDR3 is TGTGCCAGCAGAGGGGACTCCCCATGGGGGCAGTACTTC.

This clone was recorded a few times. This chain joins TRBV6-1 and TRBJ1-3; no firm D call. V was pared by 4 bases and J by 0 bases, with 4 bases between. The CDR3 is made up of 13 amino acids. Germline CDR1 is MNHNS and CDR2 is SASEGT. In DNA form, the CDR3 reads TGTGCCAGCAGTGTAAACTCTGGAAACACCATATATTTT. Protein product: CASSVNSGNTIYF.

This clone was seen only a few times. The rearrangement uses TRBV2 and TRBJ2-5, with D tentatively TRBD2 (5 bases). The end of the DNA aligns better with TRBJ2-7, so the J call may be wrong. The CDR3 is made up of 17 amino acids. In germline, CDR1 is SNHLY, CDR2 FYNNEI. CDR3 residues: CASGGNIGRVSSYEQYF. The CDR3 nucleotides are TGTGCCAGCGGTGGCAATATTGGGCGGGTAAGCTCCTACGAGCAGTACTTC.

This chain connects TRBV30 to TRBJ2-7, with D tentatively TRBD2 (5 bases). The V end was cut by 3 bases, the J end by 10 bases, with 22 bases between. Germline CDR1 is GTSNPN and CDR2 is SVGIG (reference sequence). The CDR3 covers 14 residues. Written as DNA, the CDR3 is TGTGCCTGGAGCCAAGACGGGGTATCTCCCTCTCAGTACTTC. This encodes CAWSQDGVSPSQYF.

CDR3 bases: TGTGCCAGCAGCCCCCCGGGGGGGATGATGCTAGAGCAGTACTTC. Its protein is CASSPPGGMMLEQYF. V and J are TRBV5-6 and TRBJ2-7, with 8 bases fitting TRBD2. Trimming removed 4 bases from V and 7 bases from J; junction bases left unmatched: 13. The CDR3 is 15 residues long. The germline gives CDR1 SGHDT, CDR2 YYEEEE. The variable domain in full, with the rest retrieved from reference TRBV5-6 and TRBJ2-7, is DAGVTQSPTHLIKTRGQQVTLRCSPKSGHDTVSWYQQALGQGPQFIFQYYEEEERQRGNFPDRFSGHQFPNYSSELNVNALLLGDSALYLCASSPPGGMMLEQYFGPGTRLTVT.

The genes are TRBV19 and TRBJ2-2, with D perhaps matching TRBD2 (6 bases). The CDR3 has 15 amino acids. The germline V and J ends were trimmed by 3 bases and 3 bases, with 11 bases remaining between them. Per the germline V gene, CDR1 is LNHDA and CDR2 is SQIVND (reference sequence). In DNA, the CDR3 is TGTGCCAGTAGTATCTGGGGGGTGGACACCGGGGAGCTGTTTTTT. Translation gives CASSIWGVDTGELFF.

The chain is built from TRBV10-1 and TRBJ1-1, with 8 positions matching TRBD1. V was pared by 10 bases and J by 3 bases, with 13 bases of the junction left unmatched. CDR3 length equals 15 residues. CDR1 is WNHNN, CDR2 SYGVQD, per germline (reference sequence). The CDR3 protein is CATKTPGQEDTEAFF. CDR3 bases: TGCGCCACCAAAACGCCGGGACAGGAGGACACTGAAGCTTTCTTT.

The rearrangement links TRBV20-1 to TRBJ1-2; TRBD1 is a possible D gene (5 bases). CDR1 and CDR2 from the germline V gene are DFQATT and SNEGSKA (reference sequence). This CDR3 has 11 residues. Trimming took 4 bases from V and 4 from J, leaving 7 bases between them. As DNA, the CDR3 is TGCAGTGCTATTGACAGCTATGGCTACACCTTC. This codes for CSAIDSYGYTF.

The chain is built from TRBV7-2 and TRBJ1-5; TRBD1 is a possible D gene (5 bases). Trimming shortened V by 1 base and J by 8 bases, and 15 bases separated the two germline ends. The CDR3 contains 15 residues. In germline, CDR1 is SGHTA, CDR2 FQGNSA. CDR3 sequence: CASSLGGGAIEPQHF. The CDR3, as DNA: TGTGCCAGCAGCTTAGGGGGTGGGGCGATCGAGCCCCAGCATTTT. Full variable domain (rest looked up from reference TRBV7-2 and TRBJ1-5): GAGVSQSPSNKVTEKGKDVELRCDPISGHTALYWYRQSLGQGLEFLIYFQGNSAPDKSGLPSDRFSAERTGGSVSTLTIQRTQQEDSAVYLCASSLGGGAIEPQHFGDGTRLSIL.

The chain has TRBV7-2 and TRBJ1-2; D remains unclear. The CDR3 is made up of 13 amino acids. Deletions cut 2 bases from V and 8 bases from J, with 12 bases between. CDR1 and CDR2 (germline): SGHTA, FQGNSA. Written as DNA, the CDR3 is TGTGCCAGCAGCTTAAGGCCAGCGGACGGCTACACCTTC. Translation: CASSLRPADGYTF.

The chain couples TRBV19 to TRBJ2-7, with TRBD1 matching over 9 bases. The V segment lost 7 bases and the J segment 7 bases; nucleotides outside the gene matches: 14. The CDR3 has 15 residues. Germline V gene sequence: CDR1 LNHDA, CDR2 SQIVND (reference sequence). The CDR3 bases are TGTGCCAGTACCCGTGGGCGGGACAGGGAGGGGGAGCAGTACTTC. Translated: CASTRGRDREGEQYF.

Points on this clone: In the same sample, other DNA sequences code for this CDR3. The chain has TRBV13 and TRBJ2-7; 7 nucleotides agree with TRBD1. This CDR3 contains 14 residues. CDR1 is PRHDT and CDR2 is FYEKMQ in the germline V gene (reference sequence). J gave up 2 bases and V 2 bases, and 3 bases lay outside the gene matches. CDR3 bases: TGTGCCAGCAGCTTATTCGGACAGGCCTACGAGCAGTACTTC. Residues: CASSLFGQAYEQYF.

The chain links TRBV5-1 to TRBJ1-3; D remains unclear. The CDR3 sequence is 14 residues long. Germline loops: CDR1 SGHRS, CDR2 YFSETQ. V lost 4 bases and J lost 4, with 12 bases in between. CDR3 DNA: TGCGCCAGCAGCCTCTCGTACAGCGGAAACACCATATATTTT. This sequence encodes CASSLSYSGNTIYF.

The chain has TRBV28 and TRBJ1-3; D gene uncertain. The CDR3 is made up of 12 amino acids. V lost 5 bases and J 9 bases, leaving 11 bases between the germline ends. Looked up from germline, CDR1 is MDHEN and CDR2 is SYDVKM. CDR3 DNA: TGTGCCAGCAGTACTACGGCCTCCACCATATATTTT. It yields the protein CASSTTASTIYF.

This clone was picked up a small number of times. The chain couples TRBV6-1 to TRBJ1-5, with 8 bases matching TRBD1. V dropped 5 bases and J dropped 7; count of bases not matched to a gene: 7. Per germline, CDR1 MNHNS and CDR2 SASEGT. The CDR3 runs 14 residues. CDR3 nucleotides: TGTGCCAGCAGTAATGGACAGGGCGGCCAGCCCCAGCATTTT. It encodes CASSNGQGGQPQHF.

This chain uses TRBV5-1 with TRBJ2-7; the match to TRBD1 covers 10 bases. V was pared by 4 bases and J by 2 bases, with 9 bases of the junction left unmatched. Germline V gives CDR1 SGHRS, CDR2 YFSETQ. CDR3 length equals 16 residues. The CDR3 DNA reads TGCGCCAGCAGCGAGACGGACAGGGGGAACCCCTACGAGCAGTACTTC. Translated: CASSETDRGNPYEQYF.